The T cell receptor beta chain under discussion was sequenced for a study of T-cell memory formation after mild COVID-19. Whole-study results and caveats: Confirmation was lacking for SARS-CoV-2 specificity of second-wave clones that peaked on day 37.

V was shortened by 0 bases and J by 6 bases, with 8 bases between the two germline ends. The V gene's germline CDR1 is SGHKS and CDR2 YYEKEE (reference sequence). This CDR3 contains 13 residues. This clonotype was picked up many times. What it recognizes is unknown. It was 5'RACE with constant-segment primers that produced the TCR alpha and TCR beta cDNA libraries, which carried sample barcodes and UMIs. MiXCR was run by TCRdb on the 5' RACE reads, yielding one entry per CDR3 protein. This sample has roughly 200,000 distinct CDR3 sequences, with about 22% found just once. The rearrangement links TRBV5-5 to TRBJ2-3, with D uncertain. The source material was PBMCs or a T cell subset sorted from them (not recorded which). This sequence was found in an adult woman who had mild COVID-19 (a few samples of this study predate the infection). Cell type and time point are not known. In DNA form, the CDR3 reads TGTGCCAGCAGCTTGGAGGTCAGGGATACGCAGTATTTT. Its protein is CASSLEVRDTQYF.